The present TCR beta chain was sequenced within a study of brain T cells in children with intractable seizures. Per the germline V gene, CDR1 is MNHNY and CDR2 is SVGAGI (reference sequence). The V gene lost 2 bases and the J gene lost 12 bases, with 11 bases spanning the gap. This CDR3 contains 11 residues. Generated by immunoSEQ multiplex PCR, the TCRdb table keeps only in-frame clones and is missing some. The sample comprises roughly 120,000 clones, roughly 92% of which are singletons, and about 3.8% rests with the top ten. The sequence came from a boy in the first two years of life with hemimegalencephaly and intractable seizures. The sample in question was peripheral blood, obtained at surgery. The V and J genes are TRBV6-6 and TRBJ2-7, with D unclear. The chain's CDR3 is CASSYQTVPYF. The CDR3 DNA reads TGTGCCAGCAGTTACCAAACCGTCCCGTACTTC.